A single sample gave rise to the 17 T cell receptor beta chains below, sequenced in a study of cytomegalovirus exposure and HLA in healthy donors (dated by TCRdb to 2015 to 2018). The receptor library was made with the immunoSEQ multiplex PCR assay. Not all clones reach the TCRdb copy of this immuneACCESS table, which keeps in-frame sequences only. Checked studies attribute under half of the gap to unresolved V genes and leave the rest unexplained. Here the sample has about 190,000 clones; roughly 84% occur a single time. Less than 9% of the sample is taken by the ten largest. The sample taken for sequencing was PBMCs. The receptor source for this set is a man between 18 and 35 years old in good health and CMV-seropositive.

The chain joins TRBV7-3 to TRBJ1-2; 8 bases align to TRBD1. V lost 3 bases to trimming and J lost 2 bases; unmatched junction nucleotides: 14. CDR3 length: 18 residues. CDR1 is SGHTA and CDR2 is FQGTGA in the germline V gene. CDR3 protein: CASSFNYLKTGANYGYTF. The CDR3 DNA is TGTGCCAGCAGCTTTAACTACCTAAAGACAGGGGCAAACTATGGCTACACCTTC.

This chain joins TRBV30 and TRBJ1-2, with unresolved D. Trimming took 3 bases from V and 8 from J, leaving 16 bases between them. Germline values: CDR1 GTSNPN, CDR2 SVGIG (reference sequence). The CDR3 totals 13 residues. CDR3 sequence (DNA): TGTGCCTGGAGGGAGACGTTGCCCGGGGGCTACACCTTC. Protein product: CAWRETLPGGYTF.

This clone was recorded once. This sequence joins TRBV13 and TRBJ2-7; D perhaps matches TRBD2 (5 bases). Per the germline V gene, CDR1 is PRHDT and CDR2 is FYEKMQ (reference sequence). There are 16 residues in the CDR3. Trimming removed 4 bases from V and 7 bases from J, with 23 bases in between. CDR3 DNA: TGTGCCAGCAGCTCCAACCTTCTCGGAGGTCCGTGGGAGCAGTACTTC. This codes for CASSSNLLGGPWEQYF.

This clone showed up just once. This chain links TRBV6-1 with TRBJ1-1; 7 positions agree with TRBD1. CDR1 and CDR2 (germline): MNHNS, SASEGT. Trimming at V came to 4 bases and at J to 0 bases, leaving 5 bases not matched to a gene. This CDR3 comprises 15 residues. CDR3 in DNA: TGTGCCAGCAGTGGCAGGGGGGTGGTGAACACTGAAGCTTTCTTT. It encodes CASSGRGVVNTEAFF.

The chain has TRBV7-8 and TRBJ1-4; possible D gene TRBD1, 6 bases. The CDR3 covers 15 residues. Germline CDR1 and CDR2: SGHVS and FQNEAQ. Trimming took off 0 bases at V and 8 bases at J, with 13 bases between the two ends. CDR3 DNA: TGTGCCAGCAGCTTAGCGCTAGGGGGACGAGAAAAACTGTTTTTT. Residues: CASSLALGGREKLFF.

The rearrangement uses TRBV28 and TRBJ1-1; tentatively, D is TRBD1 (5 bases). The germline V and J ends were trimmed by 7 bases and 5 bases, with 14 bases remaining between them. Germline lookup yields CDR1 MDHEN and CDR2 SYDVKM. This CDR3 contains 13 residues. This chain's CDR3 is CASTFRVGTEAFF. The CDR3 nucleotides are TGTGCCAGCACGTTCAGGGTGGGGACTGAAGCTTTCTTT.

V gene TRBV10-2 combines with J gene TRBJ2-3; 8 bases align to TRBD1. The CDR3 covers 13 residues. The V segment lost 8 bases and the J segment 4 bases; nucleotides outside the gene matches: 5. Germline V gene lookup returns CDR1 WSHSY and CDR2 SAAADI. The CDR3 sequence is CASSTGVADTQYF. The CDR3 nucleotides read TGCGCCAGCTCGACAGGGGTTGCAGATACGCAGTATTTT.

The chain is built from TRBV19 and TRBJ2-1, with TRBD2 matching over 14 bases. The CDR3 length is 14 residues. Germline V gives CDR1 LNHDA, CDR2 SQIVND (reference sequence). With V trimmed by 6 bases and J by 6 bases, 1 base remained unmatched. The CDR3 sequence: CASSGLAGGNEQFF. CDR3 in DNA: TGTGCCAGTAGCGGACTAGCGGGAGGCAATGAGCAGTTCTTC. Drawing the rest from reference TRBV19 and TRBJ2-1, the complete variable domain is DGGITQSPKYLFRKEGQNVTLSCEQNLNHDAMYWYRQDPGQGLRLIYYSQIVNDFQKGDIAEGYSVSREKKESFPLTVTSAQKNPTAFYLCASSGLAGGNEQFFGPGTRLTVL.

In this sample, this clone turned up a few times. The chain recombines TRBV2 with TRBJ2-7; maybe TRBD1 (6 bases). The CDR3 covers 12 residues. Germline V gene sequence: CDR1 SNHLY, CDR2 FYNNEI. Between the trimmed V and J ends, which lost 7 bases and 2 bases, there was a span of 9 bases. The CDR3 DNA reads as TGTGCCAGCACTGGACAGACCTACGAGCAGTACTTC. This gives the protein CASTGQTYEQYF. The entire variable domain, with the rest obtained from reference TRBV2 and TRBJ2-7, is as follows: EPEVTQTPSHQVTQMGQEVILRCVPISNHLYFYWYRQILGQKVEFLVSFYNNEISEKSEIFDDQFSVERPDGSNFTLKIRSTKLEDSAMYFCASTGQTYEQYFGPGTRLTVT.

The chain is built from TRBV2 and TRBJ2-1; D not resolved. There are 9 residues in the CDR3. Germline V gene sequence: CDR1 SNHLY, CDR2 FYNNEI. V was shortened by 6 bases and J by 15 bases, with 9 bases between the two germline ends. The CDR3 nucleotides are TGTGCCAGCAGAGATACGGGGTTCTTC. Its translation: CASRDTGFF.

V usage is TRBV9 and J usage is TRBJ2-7; D might be TRBD1 (6 bases). Deletions cut 4 bases from V and 5 bases from J, with 10 bases between. This CDR3 is 12 amino acids long. Germline V gene data show CDR1 as SGDLS and CDR2 as YYNGEE. CDR3: CASSRTVNEQYF. CDR3 nucleotide sequence: TGTGCCAGCAGCCGGACAGTAAACGAGCAGTACTTC. The whole variable domain, remainder taken from reference TRBV9 and TRBJ2-7, is DSGVTQTPKHLITATGQRVTLRCSPRSGDLSVYWYQQSLDQGLQFLIQYYNGEERAKGNILERFSAQQFPDLHSELNLSSLELGDSALYFCASSRTVNEQYFGPGTRLTVT.

V is TRBV5-6 and J is TRBJ1-5; 11 positions agree with TRBD1. The V and J ends lost 3 bases and 9 bases, in that order; junction bases with no gene match: 5. This CDR3 is built from 14 residues. Per the germline V gene, CDR1 is SGHDT and CDR2 is YYEEEE. The CDR3 region is CASSSWTGGSPQHF. Written as DNA, the CDR3 is TGTGCCAGCAGCTCGTGGACAGGGGGCTCGCCCCAGCATTTT.

The chain carries TRBV30 and TRBJ1-3, with 7 bases that match TRBD1. Trimming at V came to 8 bases and at J to 3 bases, leaving 7 bases not matched to a gene. The CDR3 has 13 amino acids. The germline gives CDR1 GTSNPN, CDR2 SVGIG (reference sequence). CDR3 DNA: TGTGCCGCTACAGGGGAATATGGAAACACCATATATTTT. Translating it yields CAATGEYGNTIYF.

This CDR3 reads CASRRRSDAPYEQYF. DNA for the CDR3: TGCGCCAGCAGGCGGAGAAGCGACGCGCCCTACGAGCAGTACTTC. The chain couples TRBV5-1 to TRBJ2-7; no firm D call. V lost 5 bases and J 2 bases, leaving 17 bases between the germline ends. Germline V lookup: CDR1 SGHRS, CDR2 YFSETQ. The CDR3 covers 15 residues.

The genes are TRBV11-3 and TRBJ2-3; TRBD2 might be the D (6 bases). Germline CDR1 SGHNT, CDR2 YENEEA. Trimming removed 6 bases from V and 0 bases from J, with 16 bases in between. The length of the CDR3 is 16 residues. The CDR3 reads CASSTRTRGSTDTQYF. As DNA, the CDR3 is TGTGCCAGCAGTACTCGGACTCGGGGGAGCACAGATACGCAGTATTTT.

This clone has more than one count but fewer than ten. This chain links TRBV12-5 with TRBJ1-1; D gene ambiguous. There are 15 residues in the CDR3. Germline-derived CDR1 and CDR2 are LGHNT and FRNRAP. With 6 bases removed from V and 1 base from J, the gap between germline ends came to 15 bases. As DNA, the CDR3 is TGTGCTAGTGGCCTTGGTGTAGCGACGAACACTGAAGCTTTCTTT. This gives the protein CASGLGVATNTEAFF.

V is TRBV7-9 and J is TRBJ1-5; maybe TRBD1 (6 bases). The CDR3 has 16 amino acids. CDR1 is SEHNR and CDR2 is FQNEAQ in the germline V gene (reference sequence). The V end lost 2 bases, the J end lost 7 bases, and 18 bases lay between the germline ends. The CDR3 nucleotides are TGTGCCAGCAGCTTACTCCATGGGGGGGCCCCACAGCCCCAGCATTTT. It specifies CASSLLHGGAPQPQHF.